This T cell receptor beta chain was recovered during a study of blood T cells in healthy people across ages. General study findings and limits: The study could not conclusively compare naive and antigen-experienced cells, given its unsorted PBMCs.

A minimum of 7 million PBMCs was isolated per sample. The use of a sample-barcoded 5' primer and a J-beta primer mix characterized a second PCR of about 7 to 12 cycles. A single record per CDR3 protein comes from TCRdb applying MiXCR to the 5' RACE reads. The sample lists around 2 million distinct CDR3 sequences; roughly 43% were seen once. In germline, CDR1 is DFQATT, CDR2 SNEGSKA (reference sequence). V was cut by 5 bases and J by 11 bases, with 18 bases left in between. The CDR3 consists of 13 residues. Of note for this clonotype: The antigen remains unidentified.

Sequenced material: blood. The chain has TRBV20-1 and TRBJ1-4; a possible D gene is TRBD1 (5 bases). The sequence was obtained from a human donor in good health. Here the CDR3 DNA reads TGCAGTGCTCTCGGACAAGGCGTAGGGAAACTGTTTTTT. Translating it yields CSALGQGVGKLFF.